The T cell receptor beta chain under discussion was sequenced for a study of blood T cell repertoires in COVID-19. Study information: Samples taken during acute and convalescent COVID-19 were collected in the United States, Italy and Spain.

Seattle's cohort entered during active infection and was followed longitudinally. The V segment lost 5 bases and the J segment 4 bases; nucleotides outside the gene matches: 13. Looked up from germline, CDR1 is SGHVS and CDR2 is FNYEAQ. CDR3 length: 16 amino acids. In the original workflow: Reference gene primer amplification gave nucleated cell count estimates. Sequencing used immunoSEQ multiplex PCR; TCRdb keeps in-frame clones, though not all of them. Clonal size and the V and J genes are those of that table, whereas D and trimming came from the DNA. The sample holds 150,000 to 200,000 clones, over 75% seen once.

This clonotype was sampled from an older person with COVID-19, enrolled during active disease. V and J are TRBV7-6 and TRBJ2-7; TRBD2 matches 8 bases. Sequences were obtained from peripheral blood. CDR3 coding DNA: TGTGCCAGCAGCCATCGAGCGGGAGCATTAAGATACGAGCAGTACTTC. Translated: CASSHRAGALRYEQYF.